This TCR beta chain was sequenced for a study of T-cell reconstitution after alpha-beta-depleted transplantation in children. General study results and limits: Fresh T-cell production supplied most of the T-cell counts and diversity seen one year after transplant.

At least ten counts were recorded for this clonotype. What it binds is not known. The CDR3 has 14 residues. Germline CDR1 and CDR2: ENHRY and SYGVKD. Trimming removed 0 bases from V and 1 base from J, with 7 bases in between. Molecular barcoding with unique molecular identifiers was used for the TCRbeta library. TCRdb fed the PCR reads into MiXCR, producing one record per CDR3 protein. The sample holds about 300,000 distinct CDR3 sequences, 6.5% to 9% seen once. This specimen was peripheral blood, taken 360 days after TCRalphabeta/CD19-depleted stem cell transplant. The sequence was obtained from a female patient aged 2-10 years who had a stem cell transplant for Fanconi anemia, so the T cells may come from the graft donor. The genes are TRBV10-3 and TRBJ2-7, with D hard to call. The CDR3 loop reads CAISESTASYEQYV. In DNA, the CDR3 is TGTGCCATCAGTGAGTCCACTGCTTCCTACGAGCAGTACGTC.